This T cell receptor (beta chain) was sequenced for a study of vaccination effects on CD4 cells after COVID-19. Study in general: Subjects were given two BNT162b2 or mRNA-1273 vaccine doses. Overall study findings and caveats: Late post-vaccination samples showed marked contraction of infection- and vaccine-induced clones.

CDR1 is MDHEN, CDR2 SYDVKM, per germline. J was trimmed by 0 bases and V by 1 base; bases with no gene match: 3. The CDR3 runs 17 residues. Expansion of antigen-specific CD4+ T cells with viral peptide pools was carried out by the ViraFEST assay before sequencing. Subsequent to 10 days of culture, CD4+ T cells were isolated. The healthy vaccine recipients, who had no prior SARS-CoV-2 infection, showed negative nucleocapsid antibodies. Half-medium replacement with IL-2 medium occurred on days 3 and 7. As regards this clone: Its target is unknown.

Clones were read by immunoSEQ multiplex PCR, and TCRdb kept only the in-frame ones, dropping some. The data show about 73,000 clones, over 70% seen once. This specimen consisted of CD4+ T cells from PBMCs cultured with SARS-CoV-2 spike peptides, obtained before COVID-19 vaccination. This TCR came from a human donor who received a COVID-19 vaccine. The chain couples TRBV28 to TRBJ2-6, with 7 bases that match TRBD1. This CDR3 is CASSLSQGSSGANVLTF. CDR3 sequence (DNA): TGTGCCAGCAGTTTATCACAGGGGAGCTCTGGGGCCAACGTCCTGACTTTC.